Following are 10 T cell receptor beta chains from one sample sequenced in a study of Ad26.COV2.S vaccination and SARS-CoV-2 variants. The treatment is: around 19 received Ad26.COV2.S at low or high dose, single or two shots; several received placebo; per-sample allocation not given. On day 63 after the first injection, vaccine and placebo recipients gave samples. Produced via immunoSEQ multiplex PCR; TCRdb's table is partial and in-frame only. The sample consists of around 380,000 clones, roughly nine tenths of them appearing once. Sample: peripheral blood, taken in a trial of Ad26.COV2.S vaccine versus placebo. Receptor source: a person between 18 and 65 years old who received the Ad26.COV2.S COVID-19 vaccine or a placebo.

This chain uses TRBV5-6 with TRBJ2-7; possible D gene TRBD1, 5 bases. Germline V gene data show CDR1 as SGHDT and CDR2 as YYEEEE. The CDR3 runs 16 residues. Trimming shortened V by 0 bases and J by 5 bases, and 18 bases separated the two germline ends. The CDR3 is CASSLVWTTQNHEQYF. The CDR3 DNA is TGTGCCAGCAGCTTGGTGTGGACAACCCAGAACCACGAGCAGTACTTC.

The chain has TRBV6-6 and TRBJ2-5, with 13 nucleotides matching TRBD2. The junction had 9 bases not matched to a gene; V was cut back by 5 bases and J by 0 bases. The CDR3 runs 18 residues. Germline loops: CDR1 MNHNY, CDR2 SVGAGI (reference sequence). The CDR3 sequence is CASSPRTSGRPYQETQYF. CDR3 DNA: TGTGCCAGCAGTCCCAGGACTAGCGGGAGACCGTACCAAGAGACCCAGTACTTC.

The V call is TRBV2, the J call TRBJ1-4, with unresolved D. Germline V gene data show CDR1 as SNHLY and CDR2 as FYNNEI. The ends were cut back, 5 bases at V and 8 bases at J, with 15 bases in the middle. The CDR3 is made up of 14 amino acids. CDR3 loop: CASSRADVGEKLFF. Written as DNA, the CDR3 is TGTGCCAGCAGTAGGGCAGACGTCGGGGAAAAACTGTTTTTT.

The chain couples TRBV18 to TRBJ2-7, with no clear D. V was pared by 2 bases and J by 3 bases, with 5 bases between. Germline values: CDR1 KGHSH, CDR2 LQKENI. The CDR3 is 12 amino acids. CDR3 protein: CASSPSNYEQYF. The CDR3 nucleotides are TGTGCCAGCTCACCAAGTAACTACGAGCAGTACTTC. Filled out from reference TRBV18 and TRBJ2-7, the complete variable domain reads NAGVMQNPRHLVRRRGQEARLRCSPMKGHSHVYWYRQLPEEGLKFMVYLQKENIIDESGMPKERFSAEFPKEGPSILRIQQVVRGDSAAYFCASSPSNYEQYFGPGTRLTVT.

V is TRBV4-1 and J is TRBJ1-1; D is ambiguous. V was trimmed by 0 bases and J by 3 bases, leaving 8 bases between them. Germline V gives CDR1 MGHRA, CDR2 YSYEKL. This CDR3 spans 14 amino acids. The CDR3, as DNA: TGCGCCAGCAGCCAAGACGAGTTGGACACTGAAGCTTTCTTT. Its protein product is CASSQDELDTEAFF.

V is TRBV5-1 and J is TRBJ1-2; 7 nucleotides align to TRBD1. V was clipped by 2 bases and J by 6 bases; unmatched bases: 10. CDR3 length: 15 amino acids. Germline V gene lookup returns CDR1 SGHRS and CDR2 YFSETQ. The CDR3 DNA is TGCGCCAGCAGCTTCGGGGGGGACAGTTTTAATGGCTACACCTTC. This encodes CASSFGGDSFNGYTF.

This chain uses TRBV7-9 with TRBJ2-3; no firm D call. Trimming left V 4 bases short and J 0 bases short, with 8 bases between. The V gene's germline CDR1 is SEHNR and CDR2 FQNEAQ (reference sequence). The CDR3 has 14 amino acids. CDR3: CASSSGASTDTQYF. CDR3 in DNA: TGTGCCAGCAGCTCTGGCGCTAGCACAGATACGCAGTATTTT. The full variable domain, completed using reference TRBV7-9 and TRBJ2-3, is DTGVSQNPRHKITKRGQNVTFRCDPISEHNRLYWYRQTLGQGPEFLTYFQNEAQLEKSRLLSDRFSAERPKGSFSTLEIQRTEQGDSAMYLCASSSGASTDTQYFGPGTRLTVL.

DNA for the CDR3: TGCGCCAGCAGCCCGCGGACCCATTCCCCTAGCACAGATACGCAGTATTTT. As protein: CASSPRTHSPSTDTQYF. The V call is TRBV5-1, the J call TRBJ2-3; no definite D call. V lost 4 bases and J lost 0, with 18 bases in between. This CDR3 has 17 residues. CDR1 is SGHRS and CDR2 is YFSETQ in the germline V gene.

This clone was found once. Other DNA sequences in the same sample also yield this CDR3. The V call is TRBV12-3 or TRBV12-4, the J call TRBJ2-2; tentative D call: TRBD2 (6 bases). V lost 3 bases, J lost 4 bases, and 6 bases lay in between. The CDR3 has 13 amino acids. DNA of the CDR3: TGTGCCAGCAGTTTCGGGGGCACCGGGGAGCTGTTTTTT. Residues: CASSFGGTGELFF.

V usage is TRBV21-1 and J usage is TRBJ1-1. TRBV21-1 is termed a pseudogene. This CDR3 is 14 amino acids long. CDR3 sequence (DNA): TGTGCCAGCCGAACACGGGCTAGGAACACTGAAGCTTTCTTT. Its translation is CASRTRARNTEAFF.